The rows below give T cell receptor beta chains drawn from one sample of a study of shared clonotypes between healthy human individuals. Generated by immunoSEQ multiplex PCR, the TCRdb table keeps only in-frame clones and is missing some. The table records some 1.5 million clones, 96% of them present only once. Sequencing used naive CD4+ T cells sorted from blood. Source of these receptors: a man aged 25 to 45 in good health. Each CDR3 is given with its conserved first and last residue. Fields, in order: V gene, CDR3 protein.

TRBV27 CASSSDPGEQPQHF
TRBV29-1 CSADGTSGTGELFF
TRBV7-6 CASSLGASGTGSDTQYF
TRBV7-3 CASSLKGTGELFF
TRBV11-1 CASSTRTGGDGYTF
TRBV10-2 CASWGARANYGYTF
TRBV2 CASRTGIWDEQFF
TRBV5-1 CASSLGGQVEKLFF
TRBV4-1 CASSQDWVRLPNTGELFF
TRBV18 CASSPRQVQGYTF
TRBV2 CASSTSRSYNEQFF
TRBV18 CASSRTVNQPQHF
TRBV6-1 CASSTEDGGAYEQYF
TRBV25-1 CASGGWGAYNEQFF
TRBV11-2 CASSWTSSYEQYF
TRBV18 CASSPAESTYGYTF
TRBV7-2 CASSEQQTGYGYTF
TRBV5-1 CASGGAIGGETQYF
TRBV2 CASSERFQGSTDTQYF
TRBV27 CASSLGLVTDTQYF
TRBV15 CATSRVVGFEQYF
TRBV6-1 CASSVGRGYGYTF
TRBV7-4 CASSIDSYGYTF
TRBV7-2 CASSLGLRGQYF
TRBV9 CASSVGSWTDTQYF
TRBV19 CASSSSVTQDEQFF
TRBV6-5 CASSHRTGTNYGYTF
TRBV7-2 CASSLVFRGRGGRNEQFF
TRBV2 CASSLDTGEKLFF
TRBV6-5 CASSAGGLNEQFF
TRBV29-1 CSLKGVTSGRSDTQYF
TRBV5-1 CASSLVRTRGNTEAFF
TRBV6-5 CASSYSYRGSNNEQFF
TRBV5-4 CASSSDPGGHGYTF
TRBV6-6 CASSPKETQYF
TRBV27 CASSLRQDQTQYF
TRBV13 CASSLTSGSVNEQFF
TRBV2 CASRESTGGADSANYGYTF
TRBV7-3 CASSRGTGTGELFF
TRBV5-1 CASSLGHKKANYGYTF
TRBV2 CASSEGGGRGVQPQHF
TRBV7-9 CASSLTRTSGSYEQYF
TRBV7-2 CASSLAVAGGYNEQFF
TRBV7-9 CASSLGSQGNQPQHF
TRBV15 CATSRDVSAGSQPQHF
TRBV2 CASDQGYEQFF
TRBV11-3 CASSFSNTDTQYF